The next 24 T cell receptor beta chains were all read from a single sample in a study of early T cells in non-severe SARS-CoV-2 infection. MiXCR, applied by TCRdb to the 5' RACE reads, yields one record per CDR3 protein. The repertoire consists of 90,000 to 130,000 distinct CDR3 sequences, with 12% occurring once and the leading ten covering less than 3.5%. Sequencing was done on a sample of whole blood. These receptors came from an adult who was a healthcare worker with PCR-confirmed SARS-CoV-2 infection or an uninfected control (not recorded which).

This clonotype has more than one count but fewer than ten. DNA of the CDR3: TGTGCCAGCAGCTCGACAGGGGGGGACTATGGCTACACCTTC. Residues: CASSSTGGDYGYTF. The chain employs TRBV5-4 and TRBJ1-2; the match to TRBD1 covers 9 bases. Trimming removed 3 bases from V and 3 bases from J; junction bases left unmatched: 3. This CDR3 has 14 amino acids. Germline loops: CDR1 SGHNT, CDR2 YYREEE (reference sequence).

V is TRBV10-3 and J is TRBJ2-2; D is perhaps TRBD1 (6 bases). V dropped 3 bases and J dropped 1 base, with 9 bases sitting between them. The CDR3 runs to 15 residues. Germline V gene sequence: CDR1 ENHRY, CDR2 SYGVKD. The CDR3 bases are TGTGCCATCAGTGATGGACAGAAGAACACCGGGGAGCTGTTTTTT. Translation gives CAISDGQKNTGELFF.

This chain connects TRBV7-9 to TRBJ1-4; unclear D gene. V shed 6 bases and J shed 4 bases, with 12 bases lying between them. This CDR3 has 14 residues. Germline V lookup: CDR1 SEHNR, CDR2 FQNEAQ (reference sequence). This chain's CDR3 is CASSSGVLNEKLFF. CDR3 nucleotide sequence: TGTGCCAGCAGTTCCGGGGTGCTTAATGAAAAACTGTTTTTT. The full variable domain, in which reference TRBV7-9 and TRBJ1-4 provide the parts outside the CDR3, is DTGVSQNPRHKITKRGQNVTFRCDPISEHNRLYWYRQTLGQGPEFLTYFQNEAQLEKSRLLSDRFSAERPKGSFSTLEIQRTEQGDSAMYLCASSSGVLNEKLFFGSGTQLSVL.

The chain links TRBV30 to TRBJ1-1; no definite D call. The CDR3 spans 14 residues. Trimming left V 0 bases short and J 2 bases short, with 10 bases between. The V gene's germline CDR1 is GTSNPN and CDR2 SVGIG (reference sequence). Here the CDR3 reads CAWSVGASNTEAFF. The CDR3 DNA reads as TGTGCCTGGAGTGTAGGAGCCAGCAACACTGAAGCTTTCTTT.

The rearrangement joins TRBV6-1 to TRBJ1-2; TRBD1 matches at 8 bases. Germline CDR1 MNHNS, CDR2 SASEGT. CDR3 length: 17 residues. J lost 2 bases, V lost 0 bases, and 8 bases had no gene match. For the CDR3, the DNA is TGTGCCAGCAGTGAAGCCTTCCGGACAGGGATAAACTATGGCTACACCTTC. It translates to CASSEAFRTGINYGYTF.

This clonotype showed up many times. The V and J genes are TRBV5-6 and TRBJ2-1, with 11 bases matching TRBD2. Germline V gene sequence: CDR1 SGHDT, CDR2 YYEEEE. Trimming cost V 2 bases and J 8 bases; bases outside gene matches: 6. The CDR3 runs to 15 residues. The CDR3 protein is CASSFGTSGKYEQFF. Written as DNA, the CDR3 is TGTGCCAGCAGCTTCGGGACTAGCGGAAAATATGAGCAGTTCTTC.

V gene TRBV11-2 combines with J gene TRBJ2-3; TRBD2 might be the D (5 bases). Germline CDR1 SGHAT, CDR2 FQNNGV. The CDR3 covers 15 residues. With 9 bases removed from V and 0 bases from J, the gap between germline ends came to 16 bases. In DNA, the CDR3 is TGTGCCAGTAAACGGTGGACTCCTAGCACAGATACGCAGTATTTT. Protein: CASKRWTPSTDTQYF.

There are a few counts of this clonotype. An end of the junction differs from the germline gene, which may be a read error. The V call is TRBV20-1, the J call TRBJ2-5; D possibly corresponds to TRBD1 (5 bases). This CDR3 has 12 residues. The germline V gene encodes CDR1 DFQATT and CDR2 SNEGSKA (reference sequence). The CDR3 nucleotides are TGCGGTGCTCTAGGGGCACAAGAGACCCAGTACTTC. It yields the protein CGALGAQETQYF.

This clonotype was counted between two and nine times. The chain carries TRBV11-2 and TRBJ2-3; TRBD2 matches 8 bases. The germline gives CDR1 SGHAT, CDR2 FQNNGV. This CDR3 is built from 17 residues. The J segment lost 4 bases and the V segment lost 0 bases, leaving 9 bases of the junction unmatched. The CDR3 reads CASSLDQRGLGSDTQYF. DNA for the CDR3: TGTGCCAGCAGCTTAGACCAGCGGGGGTTGGGGTCAGATACGCAGTATTTT.

Turning to this clonotype: Given a much more abundant clone one base away, this may be a read error. The chain recombines TRBV6-5 with TRBJ2-1; D not certain. The tail of the sequence fits TRBJ2-7 better, so the J call may be wrong. Germline loops: CDR1 MNHEY, CDR2 SVGAGI. CDR3 length: 11 residues. CDR3 DNA: TGTGCCAGCAGTCGAAAGGCTGAGCAGTACTTC. Its translation is CASSRKAEQYF.

The chain uses TRBV7-6 and TRBJ1-5, with TRBD1 matching 7 bases. This CDR3 comprises 15 residues. J was trimmed by 1 base and V by 5 bases; bases with no gene match: 5. Germline V gene lookup returns CDR1 SGHVS and CDR2 FNYEAQ. The CDR3 loop reads CASSPRGGSNQPQHF. CDR3 sequence (DNA): TGTGCCAGCAGCCCCAGGGGGGGAAGCAATCAGCCCCAGCATTTT.

This clonotype was recorded many times. The V gene is TRBV12-5, the J gene TRBJ2-7, with 11 bases that match TRBD2. CDR1 LGHNT and CDR2 FRNRAP come from the germline V gene. The CDR3 is made up of 17 amino acids. Trimming at V came to 0 bases and at J to 6 bases, leaving 10 bases not matched to a gene. In DNA form, the CDR3 reads TGTGCTAGTGGTTTGGTACGCCTAGCGGGAGGTCGGGTCGAGCAGTACTTC. Its protein is CASGLVRLAGGRVEQYF.

The chain uses TRBV7-2 and TRBJ2-1; 10 bases match TRBD2. Unmatched junction bases numbered 8, after V lost 2 bases and J lost 4 bases. The CDR3 is 17 residues long. The germline V gene has CDR1 SGHTA and CDR2 FQGNSA. The CDR3, as DNA: TGTGCCAGCAGCTTATTCCATAGCGGGGGGACTTACAATGAGCAGTTCTTC. It codes for CASSLFHSGGTYNEQFF. Variable domain in full (rest from reference TRBV7-2 and TRBJ2-1): GAGVSQSPSNKVTEKGKDVELRCDPISGHTALYWYRQSLGQGLEFLIYFQGNSAPDKSGLPSDRFSAERTGGSVSTLTIQRTQQEDSAVYLCASSLFHSGGTYNEQFFGPGTRLTVL.

In the case of this clonotype: A read error is possible here, since a much larger clone lies one base away. The chain combines TRBV20-1 with TRBJ1-2, with D possibly TRBD1 on 6 matching bases. V lost 1 base and J lost 6, with 15 bases in between. CDR1 and CDR2 (germline): DFQATT, SNEGSKA (reference sequence). This CDR3 region has 14 residues. This chain's CDR3 is CSARAPGTRNGYTF. In DNA form, the CDR3 reads TGCAGTGCTAGAGCCCCCGGGACAAGGAATGGCTACACCTTC.

In its sample, this clonotype was seen a few times. The gene calls are TRBV7-3 and TRBJ1-1; TRBD1 might be the D (5 bases). Per germline, CDR1 SGHTA and CDR2 FQGTGA. The CDR3 is made up of 20 amino acids. Deletions cut 1 base from V and 1 base from J, with 25 bases between. The CDR3 nucleotides are TGTGCCAGCAGCTTAAGTGCAGCACCGGGGGTGCGGGTTAAGAACACTGAAGCTTTCTTT. It specifies CASSLSAAPGVRVKNTEAFF. Based on the CDR3 plus reference TRBV7-3 and TRBJ1-1, the full variable domain is GAGVSQTPSNKVTEKGKYVELRCDPISGHTALYWYRQSLGQGPEFLIYFQGTGAADDSGLPNDRFFAVRPEGSVSTLKIQRTERGDSAVYLCASSLSAAPGVRVKNTEAFFGQGTRLTVV.

This clonotype showed up just a few times. This chain connects TRBV15 to TRBJ2-7; the D is unclear. CDR1 and CDR2 (germline): LNHNV, YYDKDF (reference sequence). With 0 bases removed from V and 3 bases from J, the gap between germline ends came to 9 bases. CDR3 length: 14 residues. The chain's CDR3 is CATSRDLEFYEQYF. The CDR3 nucleotides are TGTGCCACCAGCAGAGATCTGGAGTTCTACGAGCAGTACTTC.

This clonotype was counted many times. The rearrangement uses TRBV11-2 and TRBJ2-7; D not certain. The V end was cut by 5 bases, the J end by 3 bases, with 14 bases between. Germline V gives CDR1 SGHAT, CDR2 FQNNGV. The CDR3 contains 14 residues. The CDR3 reads CASSPTVTGYEQYF. CDR3 bases: TGTGCCAGCAGCCCAACCGTTACCGGCTACGAGCAGTACTTC.

This clonotype was seen more than once but under ten times. The J gene is TRBJ2-4, the V gene TRBV6-5; D not certain. Trimming shortened V by 7 bases and J by 4 bases, and 14 bases separated the two germline ends. The CDR3 is made up of 14 amino acids. Germline CDR1 is MNHEY and CDR2 is SVGAGI. The DNA for the CDR3 is TGTGCCAGCACCCCACCCGGAAAGAAAAACATTCAGTACTTC. Its protein product is CASTPPGKKNIQYF.

This clonotype was seen more than once but under ten times. The genes are TRBV27 and TRBJ1-4; D not resolved. The CDR3 has 13 amino acids. Trimming stripped 8 bases from V and 8 bases from J, with 15 bases between. Germline CDR1 and CDR2: MNHEY and SMNVEV (reference sequence). The CDR3 sequence is CASSEEGGEKLFF. DNA of the CDR3: TGTGCCAGCTCCGAGGAGGGTGGCGAAAAACTGTTTTTT.

This clonotype has more than one count but fewer than ten. V is TRBV18 and J is TRBJ1-2, with 8 bases aligning to TRBD1. Germline V gene lookup returns CDR1 KGHSH and CDR2 LQKENI. The CDR3 is made up of 14 amino acids. V lost 10 bases and J lost 6; bases outside the gene matches: 13. In DNA form, the CDR3 reads TGTGCCAACGCACCCGACAGACAGGGGAATGGCTACACCTTC. The encoded protein is CANAPDRQGNGYTF.

A few counts support this clonotype. CDR3 sequence reads: CATSRGSFTDTQYF. The CDR3, as DNA: TGTGCCACCAGCCGCGGCAGCTTCACAGATACGCAGTATTTT. This sequence joins TRBV15 and TRBJ2-3; D gene unclear. This CDR3 is 14 amino acids long. V lost 5 bases and J lost 2, with 11 bases in between. Germline-derived CDR1 and CDR2 are LNHNV and YYDKDF (reference sequence).

The chain combines TRBV30 with TRBJ1-1; D is unresolved. The CDR3 loop spans 12 amino acids. V was trimmed by 0 bases and J by 4 bases, leaving 6 bases between them. Germline V CDR1 and CDR2: GTSNPN, SVGIG (reference sequence). As DNA, the CDR3 is TGTGCCTGGAGTGTATCGTTCACTGAAGCTTTCTTT. Amino acid sequence: CAWSVSFTEAFF. The full variable domain, in which reference TRBV30 and TRBJ1-1 provide the parts outside the CDR3, is SQTIHQWPATLVQPVGSPLSLECTVEGTSNPNLYWYRQAAGRGLQLLFYSVGIGQISSEVPQNLSASRPQDRQFILSSKKLLLSDSGFYLCAWSVSFTEAFFGQGTRLTVV.

V is TRBV6-5 and J is TRBJ2-3; D is undetermined. The CDR3 has 16 amino acids. The V end lost 2 bases, the J end lost 0 bases, and 12 bases lay between the germline ends. The germline V gene has CDR1 MNHEY and CDR2 SVGAGI. The CDR3 region is CASSYTVFTSTDTQYF. Here the CDR3 DNA reads TGTGCCAGCAGTTACACAGTTTTCACTAGCACAGATACGCAGTATTTT.

V usage is TRBV7-9 and J usage is TRBJ1-2; 9 positions agree with TRBD1. With 5 bases clipped from V and 5 bases from J, the junction kept 15 bases outside the gene matches. The germline V gene encodes CDR1 SEHNR and CDR2 FQNEAQ (reference sequence). The CDR3 extends over 17 amino acids. CDR3: CASSHPGTGTFRYGYTF. CDR3 nucleotide sequence: TGTGCCAGCAGCCACCCTGGGACAGGGACTTTTCGATATGGCTACACCTTC.